These 7 T cell receptor beta chains share one sample of origin, sequenced in a study of blood T cell repertoires in COVID-19. Clones were sequenced by immunoSEQ multiplex PCR, and TCRdb holds only the in-frame ones, with some missing. This table has 250,000 to 350,000 clones, 80% to 90% appearing once. Sequenced material: PBMCs or T cells enriched from blood (not recorded which). Receptor source: a woman aged 18-29 years who had recovered from COVID-19.

For the CDR3, the DNA is TGTGCCAGCAGCCAAGATAAAACAGCGGTCTCCTACGAGCAGTACTTC. This gives the protein CASSQDKTAVSYEQYF. V gene TRBV4-2 combines with J gene TRBJ2-7; TRBD2 might be the D (5 bases). There are 16 residues in the CDR3. Germline loops: CDR1 LGHNA, CDR2 YNFKEQ. The V end was cut by 0 bases, the J end by 0 bases, with 12 bases between.

The chain combines TRBV5-5 with TRBJ2-5; D may be TRBD1 (6 bases). The CDR3 covers 14 residues. V was pared by 0 bases and J by 3 bases, with 9 bases between. Germline values: CDR1 SGHKS, CDR2 YYEKEE (reference sequence). CDR3 protein: CASSLGWTEETQYF. The CDR3 DNA is TGTGCCAGCAGCTTGGGTTGGACAGAAGAGACCCAGTACTTC.

V is TRBV11-2 and J is TRBJ2-3, with 10 bases that match TRBD1. With 4 bases clipped from V and 2 bases from J, the junction kept 12 bases outside the gene matches. Looked up from germline, CDR1 is SGHAT and CDR2 is FQNNGV. CDR3 length equals 18 residues. CDR3 protein: CASSSILGTGVFTDTQYF. CDR3 sequence (DNA): TGTGCCAGCAGCTCGATCTTGGGGACAGGGGTCTTCACAGATACGCAGTATTTT. The full variable domain, in which reference TRBV11-2 and TRBJ2-3 provide the parts outside the CDR3, is EAGVAQSPRYKIIEKRQSVAFWCNPISGHATLYWYQQILGQGPKLLIQFQNNGVVDDSQLPKDRFSAERLKGVDSTLKIQPAKLEDSAVYLCASSSILGTGVFTDTQYFGPGTRLTVL.

This clone was counted only a few times. The chain carries TRBV11-2 and TRBJ2-3, with D maybe TRBD2 (5 bases). This CDR3 has 16 amino acids. The germline V and J ends were trimmed by 5 bases and 2 bases, with 17 bases remaining between them. Germline loops: CDR1 SGHAT, CDR2 FQNNGV. The CDR3 coding sequence is TGTGCCAGCAGCCTAGTGGGAGCGTCCACCACAGATACGCAGTATTTT. It yields the protein CASSLVGASTTDTQYF.

The V gene is TRBV30, the J gene TRBJ2-3, with D possibly matching TRBD1 (6 bases). CDR1 and CDR2 (germline): GTSNPN, SVGIG (reference sequence). The CDR3 consists of 15 residues. V lost 3 bases, J lost 1 base, and 14 bases lay in between. The CDR3 loop reads CAWRRRGYGTDTQYF. Written as DNA, the CDR3 is TGTGCCTGGAGGCGCAGGGGCTACGGCACAGATACGCAGTATTTT.

CDR3 protein: CASSLGGHTAGQPQHF. The CDR3, as DNA: TGTGCCAGCAGCTTAGGGGGACATACCGCAGGTCAGCCCCAGCATTTT. V is TRBV7-9 and J is TRBJ1-5; weak D call: TRBD1 (6 bases). Germline V gene data show CDR1 as SEHNR and CDR2 as FQNEAQ (reference sequence). The CDR3 runs 16 residues. The V gene lost 1 base and the J gene lost 6 bases, with 16 bases spanning the gap.

This chain connects TRBV7-2 to TRBJ1-5; the D is unclear. This CDR3 has 13 amino acids. Germline V lookup: CDR1 SGHTA, CDR2 FQGNSA. Trimming removed 1 base at V and 5 bases at J, with 6 bases between. CDR3 region: CASSLVVDQPQHF. Written as DNA, the CDR3 is TGTGCCAGCAGCTTAGTCGTAGATCAGCCCCAGCATTTT.